This T cell receptor (beta chain) was identified in a study of blood T cell repertoires in COVID-19. From germline, CDR1 is MNHEY and CDR2 SVGAGI. The CDR3 spans 14 residues. V dropped 8 bases and J dropped 2 bases, with 15 bases sitting between them. The data were produced by immunoSEQ multiplex PCR, yet TCRdb's version contains in-frame clones alone and is incomplete. The sample has hundreds of thousands of clones, roughly 90% seen once; the top ten hold 2.6%. The receptor comes from a man in his sixties who had recovered from COVID-19. This chain links TRBV6-5 with TRBJ1-1; D not certain. Sequencing was carried out using PBMCs or T cells enriched from blood (not recorded which). CDR3: CASAPGPYNTEAFF. The CDR3 DNA is TGTGCCAGCGCCCCTGGGCCGTATAACACTGAAGCTTTCTTT.